Below, one TCR beta chain is given with its context. Antigen specificity is unknown. Per germline, CDR1 SGHVS and CDR2 FNYEAQ. This CDR3 has 15 amino acids. J gave up 12 bases and V 3 bases, and 12 bases lay outside the gene matches. The data originate from a study of T cell repertoires in cytomegalovirus infection. Study overall: It can be stated that public TCR beta signatures indicated CMV infection as well as a matching HLA type. Study results and caveats: What dominated the ex vivo response were HLA-C-restricted CMV-specific TCR beta clonotypes.

TCRdb used MiXCR to reprocess the reads, holding one entry per CDR3 protein. The data contain 400,000 or so distinct CDR3 sequences, under 40% of them singletons. The V call is TRBV7-6, the J call TRBJ2-1; 9 nucleotides align to TRBD1. The source material was PBMCs. This TCR was sampled from a human donor in good health (CMV status not recorded). Some clones in this sample may be carry-over from other donors' samples. CDR3 protein: CASSLGQGVTQGQFF. For the CDR3, the DNA is TGTGCCAGCAGCTTGGGACAGGGTGTCACGCAAGGGCAGTTCTTC. The full variable domain, completed using reference TRBV7-6 and TRBJ2-1, is GAGVSQSPRYKVTKRGQDVALRCDPISGHVSLYWYRQALGQGPEFLTYFNYEAQQDKSGLPNDRFSAERPEGSISTLTIQRTEQRDSAMYRCASSLGQGVTQGQFFGPGTRLTVL.